In its sample, the clone carrying this T cell receptor beta chain was seen many times. The germline V gene encodes CDR1 MNHEY and CDR2 SVGAGI. Trimming took off 0 bases at V and 2 bases at J, with 10 bases between the two ends. This CDR3 has 15 amino acids. This sample is part of a study of T cells in Graves' hyperthyroidism and ophthalmopathy. TCR beta CDR3 regions were amplified from RNA. TCR CDR3 underwent first-round RT-PCR with the HTBI primer set. TCRdb independently ran MiXCR on the multiplex PCR reads; one entry per CDR3 protein. The table has 45,000 to 60,000 distinct CDR3 sequences, roughly 50% seen once.

The chain combines TRBV6-5 with TRBJ2-5; D possibly corresponds to TRBD2 (7 bases). Sequencing was done on a sample of blood. The sequence derives from a woman in her 30s with Graves' ophthalmopathy. In DNA form, the CDR3 reads TGTGCCAGCAGTTACTCGGGGGGGGCTCAAGAGACCCAGTACTTC. It yields the protein CASSYSGGAQETQYF.